Listed below are T cell receptor beta chains from one sample, sequenced in a study of shared clonotypes between healthy human individuals. The protocol was immunoSEQ multiplex PCR, while the TCRdb copy is restricted to in-frame clones and leaves out a portion. Of under 1 million clones listed, about 96% were seen once; the top ten hold over 0.2%. Source material: naive CD8+ T cells sorted from blood. The receptors were sampled from a young man in good health. The CDR3 runs from the conserved cysteine through the conserved F or W. A D gene is named only where the DNA matches it firmly. Only part of the rows carry a size: once, few, many, or a class if the clone is expanded.

DNA: TGTGCCAGCAGATCCCATCTAATGGCTAGCGGCGATACCTACGAGCAGTACTTC
CDR3: CASRSHLMASGDTYEQYF
D: TRBD2
size: -
V: TRBV25-1
length: 18
J: TRBJ2-7

DNA: TGTGCCAGTAGTATAGCCCCCCCAATAAGGGGCTACACCTTC
CDR3: CASSIAPPIRGYTF
D: -
size: few
V: TRBV19
length: 14
J: TRBJ1-2

DNA: TGTGCCAGCAGTGGCTCACAGGGGCCTTATGGCTACACCTTC
CDR3: CASSGSQGPYGYTF
D: TRBD1
size: -
V: TRBV6-5
length: 14
J: TRBJ1-2

DNA: TGTGCCACAGCCGGAGAAGGGGGCACCGGGGAGCTGTTTTTT
CDR3: CATAGEGGTGELFF
D: -
size: -
V: TRBV10-3
length: 14
J: TRBJ2-2

DNA: TGTGCCAGCAGTCATAACCGGGACTCCTACAATGAGCAGTTCTTC
CDR3: CASSHNRDSYNEQFF
D: -
size: -
V: TRBV27
length: 15
J: TRBJ2-1

DNA: TGTGCCAGCAGCGGCGGGTTGGGACTTTCTTACAATGAGCAGTTCTTC
CDR3: CASSGGLGLSYNEQFF
D: -
size: -
V: TRBV7-9
length: 16
J: TRBJ2-1

DNA: TGTGCCAGCAGCGGGAACCGGGACAGGGATGGAGAAAAACTGTTTTTT
CDR3: CASSGNRDRDGEKLFF
D: TRBD1
size: -
V: TRBV9
length: 16
J: TRBJ1-4

DNA: TGTGCCAGCAGCCAAGTTCACAGGGGATACGAGCAGTACTTC
CDR3: CASSQVHRGYEQYF
D: TRBD1
size: -
V: TRBV14
length: 14
J: TRBJ2-7

DNA: TGCGCCAGCAGCTTGGTGAATGGTGGGCCCGAGCAGTACTTC
CDR3: CASSLVNGGPEQYF
D: -
size: -
V: TRBV5-1
length: 14
J: TRBJ2-7

DNA: TGTGCCAGCAGCCTACCGCGATTAGCGGGAGAGGGTGGAGATACGCAGTATTTT
CDR3: CASSLPRLAGEGGDTQYF
D: TRBD2
size: -
V: TRBV7-9
length: 18
J: TRBJ2-3

DNA: TGCGCCAGCAGCCAATTATCCGGATACACCGGGGAGCTGTTTTTT
CDR3: CASSQLSGYTGELFF
D: -
size: few
V: TRBV4-1
length: 15
J: TRBJ2-2

DNA: TGCAGCGTTACTCCGCCCGGCGGGACTAGCGATAATGAGCAGTTCTTC
CDR3: CSVTPPGGTSDNEQFF
D: TRBD2
size: -
V: TRBV29-1
length: 16
J: TRBJ2-1

DNA: TGTGCCAGCAGTGTAGGGCAGGGCTTATACAATGAGCAGTTCTTC
CDR3: CASSVGQGLYNEQFF
D: -
size: -
V: TRBV27
length: 15
J: TRBJ2-1

DNA: TGTGCCAGCCGGGACAGCAGCTACGAGCAGTACTTC
CDR3: CASRDSSYEQYF
D: TRBD1
size: -
V: TRBV27
length: 12
J: TRBJ2-7

DNA: TGCGCCAGCAGCTTGGAAGGCCTAAATCAGTACGAGCAGTACTTC
CDR3: CASSLEGLNQYEQYF
D: -
size: -
V: TRBV5-1
length: 15
J: TRBJ2-7

DNA: TGTGCCAGCAGTTACCTCAATGAGCAGTTCTTC
CDR3: CASSYLNEQFF
D: -
size: -
V: TRBV25-1
length: 11
J: TRBJ2-1